One sample yielded the 25 T cell receptor beta chains listed below, sequenced in a study of T cell responses to AZD1222 COVID-19 vaccine. The assay was immunoSEQ multiplex PCR, and TCRdb's table has in-frame clones only and misses some. The table shows some 100,000 clones, with 90% occurring only once. The sequences come from peripheral blood, collected on day 0 of AZD1222 vaccination. All receptors derive from an adult in good health.

CDR3 nucleotides: TGTGCCATCAGCGCGACCGATTTGAACACTGAAGCTTTCTTT. It is translated as CAISATDLNTEAFF. The chain couples TRBV10-3 to TRBJ1-1; D is unresolved. Deletions cut 6 bases from V and 0 bases from J, with 11 bases between. CDR1 is ENHRY, CDR2 SYGVKD, per germline. The CDR3 runs to 14 residues.

The J gene is TRBJ1-5, the V gene TRBV2; TRBD1 is a possible D gene (5 bases). The CDR3 spans 13 residues. Germline CDR1 and CDR2: SNHLY and FYNNEI. V dropped 6 bases and J dropped 7 bases, with 13 bases sitting between them. The chain's CDR3 is CASSPTGPQPQHF. The CDR3 DNA sequence: TGTGCCAGCAGCCCTACAGGACCGCAGCCCCAGCATTTT. The full variable domain, completed using reference TRBV2 and TRBJ1-5, is EPEVTQTPSHQVTQMGQEVILRCVPISNHLYFYWYRQILGQKVEFLVSFYNNEISEKSEIFDDQFSVERPDGSNFTLKIRSTKLEDSAMYFCASSPTGPQPQHFGDGTRLSIL.

The V and J genes are TRBV4-1 and TRBJ1-1; 8 bases fit TRBD1. The germline V gene has CDR1 MGHRA and CDR2 YSYEKL. The CDR3 extends over 15 amino acids. V lost 4 bases to trimming and J lost 5 bases; unmatched junction nucleotides: 9. CDR3 coding DNA: TGCGCCAGCAGCCTTACTCAGGGGGCCGGAACTGAAGCTTTCTTT. Its protein product is CASSLTQGAGTEAFF.

This chain connects TRBV6-1 to TRBJ1-5; weak D call: TRBD1 (5 bases). This CDR3 has 15 amino acids. V was shortened by 3 bases and J by 5 bases, with 14 bases between the two germline ends. The V gene's germline CDR1 is MNHNS and CDR2 SASEGT. This CDR3 is CASSESRVAHQPQHF. CDR3 coding DNA: TGTGCCAGCAGTGAGTCCAGGGTGGCACATCAGCCCCAGCATTTT.

The CDR3 DNA reads as TGTGCCAGCAGGCTACGACAGAACTATGGCTACACCTTC. Amino acids: CASRLRQNYGYTF. The V gene is TRBV28, the J gene TRBJ1-2; D is perhaps TRBD1 (5 bases). Per the germline V gene, CDR1 is MDHEN and CDR2 is SYDVKM. The V and J ends lost 6 bases and 2 bases respectively, with 10 bases between them. The length of the CDR3 is 13 residues.

The genes are TRBV19 and TRBJ2-7; D may be TRBD1 (5 bases). The CDR3 has 14 residues. The germline gives CDR1 LNHDA, CDR2 SQIVND (reference sequence). V was pared by 1 base and J by 2 bases, with 9 bases between. The CDR3 spells CASSIGGSTYEQYF. The CDR3 DNA sequence: TGTGCCAGTAGTATAGGGGGCAGTACCTACGAGCAGTACTTC.

V is TRBV19 and J is TRBJ1-1; the match to TRBD1 covers 8 bases. The CDR3 has 14 residues. After removal of 7 bases from V and 0 bases from J, the junction contained 4 bases not matched to a gene. From germline, CDR1 is LNHDA and CDR2 SQIVND (reference sequence). The CDR3 nucleotides read TGTGCCAGTAACCCGGGACAGGTGAACACTGAAGCTTTCTTT. This gives the protein CASNPGQVNTEAFF.

The V call is TRBV10-2, the J call TRBJ1-1; no firm D call. V lost 4 bases and J 4 bases, leaving 10 bases between the germline ends. Germline CDR1 reads WSHSY; CDR2 reads SAAADI. The CDR3 totals 13 residues. Here the CDR3 reads CASSVGFSTEAFF. The CDR3 DNA reads TGCGCCAGCAGTGTCGGTTTTTCCACTGAAGCTTTCTTT.

The chain couples TRBV7-2 to TRBJ2-3; no definite D call. CDR1 is SGHTA, CDR2 FQGNSA, per germline. The CDR3 extends over 14 amino acids. Trimming cost V 5 bases and J 6 bases, with 15 bases left between them. CDR3 sequence reads: CASSPVSGIDTQYF. Here the CDR3 DNA reads TGTGCCAGCAGCCCAGTCAGTGGGATTGATACGCAGTATTTT.

This clone was counted a single time. The chain links TRBV6-1 to TRBJ1-1; 9 bases agree with TRBD1. V lost 1 base to trimming and J lost 9 bases; unmatched junction nucleotides: 9. The V gene's germline CDR1 is MNHNS and CDR2 SASEGT. There are 15 residues in the CDR3. This chain's CDR3 is CASSEGDRGYGQAFF. CDR3 coding DNA: TGTGCCAGCAGTGAAGGTGACAGGGGGTACGGCCAAGCTTTCTTT.

V gene TRBV7-9 combines with J gene TRBJ2-2; 8 nucleotides match TRBD1. The V segment lost 4 bases and the J segment 7 bases; nucleotides outside the gene matches: 11. Looked up from germline, CDR1 is SEHNR and CDR2 is FQNEAQ (reference sequence). The CDR3 covers 16 residues. The CDR3 loop reads CASSSKSDRASGELFF. CDR3 DNA: TGTGCCAGCAGCTCGAAGTCGGACAGGGCGAGCGGGGAGCTGTTTTTT.

The chain recombines TRBV2 with TRBJ1-1, with a weak D call TRBD1 (6 bases). V was clipped by 7 bases and J by 7 bases, with 16 bases between them. The CDR3 is 13 residues long. The germline V gene has CDR1 SNHLY and CDR2 FYNNEI. In DNA, the CDR3 is TGTGCCAGCACCCCGGGACAATTTTTTGAAGCTTTCTTT. As protein: CASTPGQFFEAFF.

V usage is TRBV2 and J usage is TRBJ1-4; a weak D match, TRBD1 (5 bases). The germline V and J ends were trimmed by 2 bases and 8 bases, with 15 bases remaining between them. In germline, CDR1 is SNHLY, CDR2 FYNNEI. The CDR3 runs 15 residues. The chain's CDR3 is CASSEWALRTEKLFF. CDR3 DNA sequence: TGTGCCAGCAGTGAATGGGCCTTGAGGACAGAAAAACTGTTTTTT.

The V gene is TRBV6-5, the J gene TRBJ1-3, with 10 bases that match TRBD1. J was trimmed by 4 bases and V by 6 bases; bases with no gene match: 0. The V gene's germline CDR1 is MNHEY and CDR2 SVGAGI. CDR3 length: 13 amino acids. CDR3 residues: CASRGQGGNTIYF. CDR3 coding DNA: TGTGCCAGCAGGGGACAGGGGGGAAACACCATATATTTT.

This rearrangement joins TRBV19 to TRBJ1-2; 7 bases are a match to TRBD1. Germline trimming cut 11 bases from V and 4 bases from J; bases unmatched to any gene: 16. Germline CDR1 reads LNHDA; CDR2 reads SQIVND (reference sequence). The CDR3 is 15 amino acids. The CDR3 sequence: CAALREAGGTYGYTF. CDR3 bases: TGTGCCGCCCTCCGGGAGGCAGGGGGGACCTATGGCTACACCTTC.

This clone was detected many times. The CDR3 nucleotides read TGCACCAGCAGCCAAGATCCCGGAGAGAGCAATCAGCCCCAGCATTTT. Its protein is CTSSQDPGESNQPQHF. The chain couples TRBV1 to TRBJ1-5. TRBV1 is recorded as a pseudogene. This CDR3 has 16 residues.

The genes are TRBV30 and TRBJ1-2; D call uncertain. The CDR3 consists of 11 residues. Trimming cost V 4 bases and J 4 bases, with 7 bases left between them. Germline CDR1 and CDR2: GTSNPN and SVGIG (reference sequence). The CDR3 protein is CAWKAVYGYTF. CDR3 DNA: TGTGCCTGGAAGGCGGTCTATGGCTACACCTTC.

This clone was recorded once. The V and J genes are TRBV4-2 and TRBJ2-1; TRBD2 matches 8 bases. Trimming took 5 bases from V and 5 from J; bases not matched to a gene: 2. There are 13 residues in the CDR3. The V gene's germline CDR1 is LGHNA and CDR2 YNFKEQ. CDR3 region: CASSVAGHNEQFF. The CDR3, as DNA: TGTGCCAGCAGCGTAGCGGGGCACAATGAGCAGTTCTTC.

In its sample, this clone was seen a few times. CDR3 in DNA: TGTGCCACCAGCGAACGGCTTGTACCCACTGAAGCTTTCTTT. Its translation: CATSERLVPTEAFF. V gene TRBV15 combines with J gene TRBJ1-1; D unresolved. The CDR3 is 14 residues long. V shed 5 bases and J shed 4 bases, with 14 bases lying between them. CDR1 is LNHNV and CDR2 is YYDKDF in the germline V gene (reference sequence).

This clone showed up just once. The rearrangement links TRBV28 to TRBJ2-3; 11 bases map to TRBD2. Germline V CDR1 and CDR2: MDHEN, SYDVKM. CDR3 length: 17 amino acids. V trimming: 5 bases; J trimming: 2 bases; junction bases outside the gene matches: 9. CDR3 sequence reads: CASSASLAGAPTDTQYF. As DNA, the CDR3 is TGTGCCAGCAGTGCCTCACTAGCGGGGGCCCCCACAGATACGCAGTATTTT.

In this sample, this clone turned up once. This chain connects TRBV5-1 to TRBJ2-7, with TRBD1 identical over 8 bases. Looked up from germline, CDR1 is SGHRS and CDR2 is YFSETQ. J gave up 7 bases and V 4 bases, and 13 bases lay outside the gene matches. There are 15 residues in the CDR3. The CDR3 protein is CASSLGTGGYKEQYF. CDR3 nucleotides: TGCGCCAGCAGCCTGGGGACAGGAGGGTATAAGGAGCAGTACTTC.

The chain is built from TRBV2 and TRBJ2-7; D is possibly TRBD1 (5 bases). The CDR3 length is 15 residues. The V gene lost 6 bases and the J gene lost 0 bases, with 15 bases spanning the gap. Germline V lookup: CDR1 SNHLY, CDR2 FYNNEI. CDR3 coding DNA: TGTGCCAGCAGGCGACAATCTGACAGCTCCTACGAGCAGTACTTC. Protein: CASRRQSDSSYEQYF.

The rearrangement joins TRBV7-6 to TRBJ2-7; 8 bases agree with TRBD2. V was pared by 5 bases and J by 2 bases, with 11 bases of the junction left unmatched. The CDR3 totals 16 residues. Germline V gene sequence: CDR1 SGHVS, CDR2 FNYEAQ. The CDR3 spells CASSPPHGRGTYEQYF. Written as DNA, the CDR3 is TGTGCCAGCAGCCCCCCTCACGGGAGGGGGACCTACGAGCAGTACTTC.

This chain connects TRBV9 to TRBJ1-1; the D is unclear. The CDR3 is 12 residues long. V shed 4 bases and J shed 2 bases, with 6 bases lying between them. Germline CDR1 reads SGDLS; CDR2 reads YYNGEE. This CDR3 reads CASSPINTEAFF. DNA of the CDR3: TGTGCCAGCAGCCCGATAAACACTGAAGCTTTCTTT.

The chain employs TRBV7-8 and TRBJ1-6; D not resolved. V dropped 5 bases and J dropped 8 bases, with 13 bases sitting between them. This CDR3 region has 14 residues. Germline CDR1 SGHVS, CDR2 FQNEAQ. The chain's CDR3 is CASSPRSDHSPLHF. The DNA of the CDR3 is TGTGCCAGCAGCCCCCGTAGTGATCATTCACCCCTCCACTTT.